Listed here are 23 T cell receptor beta chains from one sample, sequenced in a study of cytomegalovirus exposure and HLA in healthy donors. The PCR used 60 Vbeta and 13 Jbeta primers. The method was immunoSEQ multiplex PCR; TCRdb's version includes in-frame clones alone and lacks a portion of them. The sample has about 180,000 clones; approximately 80% are singletons. The sequenced sample was PBMCs. Source of these receptors: a girl aged 2 to 9 in good health and CMV-seropositive.

V usage is TRBV28 and J usage is TRBJ1-2; TRBD1 agrees at 9 bases. The CDR3 is 17 residues long. Trimming cost V 6 bases and J 4 bases; bases outside gene matches: 15. Germline V gene data show CDR1 as MDHEN and CDR2 as SYDVKM. Written as DNA, the CDR3 is TGTGCCAGCAGCGGAAGTGTTCCGGGACAGGGAGGCTATGGCTACACCTTC. Translated, it gives CASSGSVPGQGGYGYTF.

The chain is built from TRBV7-3 and TRBJ2-1; D remains ambiguous. The V gene's germline CDR1 is SGHTA and CDR2 FQGTGA. V was pared by 3 bases and J by 7 bases, with 10 bases between. The CDR3 has 13 amino acids. Here the CDR3 reads CASSFRVPNEQFF. DNA of the CDR3: TGTGCCAGCAGCTTCCGGGTCCCTAATGAGCAGTTCTTC.

This clone has just a few counts. V gene TRBV6-1 combines with J gene TRBJ2-7, with 7 bases aligning to TRBD1. V shed 6 bases and J 1 base; nucleotides not matched to a gene: 9. This CDR3 has 15 amino acids. CDR1 and CDR2 (germline): MNHNS, SASEGT. CDR3 DNA sequence: TGTGCCAGCAGCGTGTGGGGGACAGAATCCTACGAGCAGTACTTC. It translates to CASSVWGTESYEQYF.

The chain couples TRBV5-1 to TRBJ1-2; the D gene is possibly TRBD1 (6 bases). The CDR3 extends over 13 amino acids. V lost 5 bases to trimming and J lost 7 bases, with 15 bases between them. CDR1 and CDR2 (germline): SGHRS, YFSETQ. As DNA, the CDR3 is TGCGCCAGCAGACTCACAGGGAGCGGTGGCTACACCTTC. This translates into CASRLTGSGGYTF.

This clone appeared a single time. V gene TRBV9 combines with J gene TRBJ1-2; tentative D call: TRBD1 (6 bases). This CDR3 has 17 residues. Germline CDR1 is SGDLS and CDR2 is YYNGEE. Trimming cost V 0 bases and J 1 base, with 16 bases left between them. The CDR3 reads CASSVDREGDGNYGYTF. The DNA of the CDR3 is TGTGCCAGCAGCGTAGACAGGGAGGGGGACGGTAACTATGGCTACACCTTC.

This clone was observed once. The chain combines TRBV29-1 with TRBJ1-1; possibly TRBD1 for D (6 bases). The CDR3 consists of 14 residues. CDR1 and CDR2 from the germline V gene are SQVTM and ANQGSEA. V was trimmed by 7 bases and J by 5 bases, leaving 20 bases between them. This chain's CDR3 is CSAAKGGGGTEAFF. The CDR3 DNA is TGCAGCGCCGCAAAAGGGGGGGGTGGGACTGAAGCTTTCTTT.

The V gene is TRBV18, the J gene TRBJ1-6, with 7 positions matching TRBD1. Germline loops: CDR1 KGHSH, CDR2 LQKENI. Trimming took 2 bases from V and 6 from J; bases not matched to a gene: 7. The CDR3 loop spans 16 amino acids. The DNA of the CDR3 is TGTGCCAGCTCACCAGAAGGGGGGACAGCTAATTCACCCCTCCACTTT. This encodes CASSPEGGTANSPLHF.

The chain has TRBV4-1 and TRBJ1-5; tentatively, D is TRBD1 (5 bases). Germline values: CDR1 MGHRA, CDR2 YSYEKL. This CDR3 has 15 amino acids. Trimming took off 1 base at V and 5 bases at J, with 12 bases between the two ends. CDR3 amino acids: CASSQVAGKYQPQHF. The CDR3 nucleotides read TGCGCCAGCAGCCAAGTGGCAGGGAAGTATCAGCCCCAGCATTTT.

The chain couples TRBV28 to TRBJ2-1; D perhaps matches TRBD2 (6 bases). The ends were cut back, 7 bases at V and 4 bases at J, with 11 bases in the middle. This CDR3 is built from 13 residues. Germline V lookup: CDR1 MDHEN, CDR2 SYDVKM. CDR3 DNA sequence: TGTGCCAGCACTTCGGGAGCTTACAATGAGCAGTTCTTC. It specifies CASTSGAYNEQFF. Full variable domain (outside the CDR3, taken from reference TRBV28 and TRBJ2-1): DVKVTQSSRYLVKRTGEKVFLECVQDMDHENMFWYRQDPGLGLRLIYFSYDVKMKEKGDIPEGYSVSREKKERFSLILESASTNQTSMYLCASTSGAYNEQFFGPGTRLTVL.

The rearrangement joins TRBV19 to TRBJ2-7; 8 nucleotides line up with TRBD1. Germline CDR1 LNHDA, CDR2 SQIVND (reference sequence). CDR3 length: 17 amino acids. V trimming: 6 bases; J trimming: 6 bases; junction bases outside the gene matches: 19. The CDR3 coding sequence is TGTGCCAGTAGGACCAACTCCAGGGGGCTTACCACCTCCGAGCAGTACTTC. Translation: CASRTNSRGLTTSEQYF.

In its sample, this clone was seen a few times. The V gene is TRBV6-6, the J gene TRBJ1-5, with 8 bases matching TRBD1. Trimming removed 6 bases from V and 4 bases from J; junction bases left unmatched: 8. The CDR3 length is 15 residues. Germline V lookup: CDR1 MNHNY, CDR2 SVGAGI (reference sequence). This CDR3 is CASSSTGGRNQPQHF. The CDR3 nucleotides are TGTGCCAGCAGCTCAACAGGGGGGAGAAATCAGCCCCAGCATTTT.

This clone has only one observation. The rearrangement uses TRBV9 and TRBJ1-2; D is unclear. From germline, CDR1 is SGDLS and CDR2 YYNGEE. The V and J ends lost 3 bases and 4 bases respectively, with 10 bases between them. The CDR3 consists of 13 residues. The DNA of the CDR3 is TGTGCCAGCAGCGATCCCTGGGCCTATGGCTACACCTTC. Translated, it gives CASSDPWAYGYTF.

This clone was picked up a small number of times. The chain recombines TRBV4-1 with TRBJ1-4; 9 nucleotides line up with TRBD1. The CDR3 is made up of 14 amino acids. The V segment lost 4 bases and the J segment 7 bases; nucleotides outside the gene matches: 4. Germline assignment: CDR1 MGHRA and CDR2 YSYEKL. CDR3 in amino acids: CASSLGQGGEKLFF. CDR3 bases: TGCGCCAGCAGCCTGGGACAGGGCGGTGAAAAACTGTTTTTT.

The chain recombines TRBV6-6 with TRBJ2-7, with TRBD2 as a possible D gene (6 bases). V lost 0 bases to trimming and J lost 2 bases, with 11 bases between them. Germline values: CDR1 MNHNY, CDR2 SVGAGI (reference sequence). The CDR3 spans 15 residues. In nucleotides, the CDR3 is TGTGCCAGCAGTTACTCGGGGGGAGTCACCTACGAGCAGTACTTC. Translated: CASSYSGGVTYEQYF.

The chain has TRBV11-2 and TRBJ1-1, with 7 bases lining up with TRBD1. CDR3 length equals 15 residues. After removal of 5 bases from V and 4 bases from J, the junction contained 10 bases not matched to a gene. Germline V lookup: CDR1 SGHAT, CDR2 FQNNGV. This CDR3 reads CASSGRTGFGTEAFF. The CDR3 nucleotides are TGTGCCAGCAGCGGACGGACAGGTTTTGGCACTGAAGCTTTCTTT. Combining the CDR3 with reference TRBV11-2 and TRBJ1-1 gives the whole variable domain EAGVAQSPRYKIIEKRQSVAFWCNPISGHATLYWYQQILGQGPKLLIQFQNNGVVDDSQLPKDRFSAERLKGVDSTLKIQPAKLEDSAVYLCASSGRTGFGTEAFFGQGTRLTVV.

V and J are TRBV2 and TRBJ2-6, with D possibly being TRBD1 (6 bases). V was trimmed by 3 bases and J by 1 base, leaving 19 bases between them. The CDR3 is 19 amino acids. Germline CDR1 and CDR2: SNHLY and FYNNEI. DNA of the CDR3: TGTGCCAGCAGTGACCCCCAGACAGGTACTATGTCTGGGGCCAACGTCCTGACTTTC. It is translated as CASSDPQTGTMSGANVLTF.

This chain joins TRBV29-1 and TRBJ1-1, with D unclear. CDR1 is SQVTM and CDR2 is ANQGSEA in the germline V gene. Trimming took off 2 bases at V and 2 bases at J, with 12 bases between the two ends. This CDR3 has 14 amino acids. This chain's CDR3 is CSVETAAVNTEAFF. The DNA of the CDR3 is TGCAGCGTTGAAACCGCGGCGGTAAACACTGAAGCTTTCTTT. Supplemented by reference TRBV29-1 and TRBJ1-1, the full variable domain reads SAVISQKPSRDICQRGTSLTIQCQVDSQVTMMFWYRQQPGQSLTLIATANQGSEATYESGFVIDKFPISRPNLTFSTLTVSNMSPEDSSIYLCSVETAAVNTEAFFGQGTRLTVV.

On this clone: Other DNA sequences of this sample code for an identical CDR3. The chain employs TRBV5-1 and TRBJ1-1, with D possibly TRBD1 on 6 matching bases. This CDR3 has 14 residues. Trimming took 0 bases from V and 1 from J, leaving 7 bases between them. In germline, CDR1 is SGHRS, CDR2 YFSETQ. The chain's CDR3 is CASSLVQGNTEAFF. For the CDR3, the DNA is TGCGCCAGCAGCTTGGTACAGGGGAACACTGAAGCTTTCTTT.

This clone was picked up one time. The chain recombines TRBV28 with TRBJ2-1, with TRBD2 matching over 11 bases. The J segment lost 8 bases and the V segment lost 5 bases, leaving 8 bases of the junction unmatched. Germline lookup yields CDR1 MDHEN and CDR2 SYDVKM. The CDR3 is made up of 15 amino acids. CDR3 sequence reads: CASSTPSGRLDEQFF. In nucleotides, the CDR3 is TGTGCCAGCAGTACCCCTAGCGGGAGGCTCGATGAGCAGTTCTTC.

The V and J genes are TRBV7-8 and TRBJ2-7; D call uncertain. V lost 5 bases and J lost 2, with 13 bases in between. This CDR3 contains 14 residues. Germline CDR1 is SGHVS and CDR2 is FQNEAQ. The CDR3 here is CASSRVGTAYEQYF. The CDR3, as DNA: TGTGCCAGCAGCCGAGTGGGTACAGCCTACGAGCAGTACTTC.

The CDR3 DNA sequence: TGTGCCAGTAGTATTGGCAGGCAATATAGCAATCAGCCCCAGCATTTT. Amino acid sequence: CASSIGRQYSNQPQHF. This rearrangement joins TRBV19 to TRBJ1-5; D gene ambiguous. Germline V CDR1 and CDR2: LNHDA, SQIVND (reference sequence). This CDR3 spans 16 amino acids. With 3 bases removed from V and 0 bases from J, the gap between germline ends came to 12 bases.

This chain connects TRBV25-1 to TRBJ1-1; D is undetermined. Trimming took off 2 bases at V and 1 base at J, with 17 bases between the two ends. The CDR3 length is 17 residues. The germline gives CDR1 MGHDK, CDR2 SYGVNS. The CDR3 nucleotides read TGTGCCAGCAGTGAACACCACTCCGGGGTGTGGAACACTGAAGCTTTCTTT. Translating gives CASSEHHSGVWNTEAFF.

This chain joins TRBV27 and TRBJ2-2; D possibly corresponds to TRBD1 (6 bases). Trimming removed 6 bases at V and 4 bases at J, with 27 bases between. CDR1 is MNHEY and CDR2 is SMNVEV in the germline V gene (reference sequence). The CDR3 consists of 19 residues. The CDR3 protein is CASSKSFLDRTYFTGELFF. The DNA for the CDR3 is TGTGCCAGCAGCAAATCATTCCTCGACAGGACCTATTTCACCGGGGAGCTGTTTTTT.